The sequence of this TCR beta chain was determined in a study of cytomegalovirus exposure and HLA in healthy donors. Study results and limitations: TCR beta sequences numbering roughly 16,000 were associated with HLA alleles at 0.05 false discovery rate in a later analysis.

Germline-derived CDR1 and CDR2 are SGHVS and FQNEAQ. The CDR3 sequence is 14 residues long. The germline V and J ends were trimmed by 8 bases and 4 bases, with 18 bases remaining between them. PCR primers comprised 60 Vbeta and 13 Jbeta primers. Sequencing used immunoSEQ multiplex PCR; TCRdb keeps in-frame clones, though not all of them. The sample contains around 100,000 clones, around 76% of which appear only once. This clone is labeled medium-sized. Its cognate antigen is unknown. All the people who gave samples were healthy bone marrow donors. This chain joins TRBV7-8 and TRBJ2-7; D might be TRBD2 (5 bases). This TCR was sampled from a woman aged 55-69 years in good health and CMV-seropositive. The sequencing sample was made of PBMCs. In nucleotides, the CDR3 is TGTGCCAGCGGAAGACCCGGGAACAAGTACGAGCAGTACTTC. This encodes CASGRPGNKYEQYF.